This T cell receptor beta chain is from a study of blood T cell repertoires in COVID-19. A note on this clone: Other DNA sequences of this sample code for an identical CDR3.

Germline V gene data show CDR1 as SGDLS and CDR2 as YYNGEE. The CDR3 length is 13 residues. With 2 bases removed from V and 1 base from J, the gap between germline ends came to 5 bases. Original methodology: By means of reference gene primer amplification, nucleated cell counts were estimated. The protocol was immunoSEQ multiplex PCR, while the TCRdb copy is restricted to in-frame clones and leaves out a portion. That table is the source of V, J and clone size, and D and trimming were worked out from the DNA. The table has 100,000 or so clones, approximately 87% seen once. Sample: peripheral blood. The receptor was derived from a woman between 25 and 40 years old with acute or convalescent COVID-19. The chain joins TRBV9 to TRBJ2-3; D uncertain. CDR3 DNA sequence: TGTGCCAGCAGCGTCGGAGGCACAGATACGCAGTATTTT. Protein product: CASSVGGTDTQYF. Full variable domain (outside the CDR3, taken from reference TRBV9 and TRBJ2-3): DSGVTQTPKHLITATGQRVTLRCSPRSGDLSVYWYQQSLDQGLQFLIQYYNGEERAKGNILERFSAQQFPDLHSELNLSSLELGDSALYFCASSVGGTDTQYFGPGTRLTVL.